The 9 T cell receptor beta chains below were found in one sample sequenced in a study of T cells in Graves' hyperthyroidism and ophthalmopathy. Authors of the study amplified TCR beta CDR3 regions from RNA transcripts. In the first-round RT-PCR of the TCR CDR3, the HTBI primer set was used. Using its own MiXCR run on the multiplex PCR reads, TCRdb lists one record per CDR3 protein. The sample consists of over 650,000 distinct CDR3 sequences, just under 45% of them appearing once. The sample comprised peripheral blood or thyroid tissue (not recorded which). All receptors come from an adult man with Graves' disease, either hyperthyroidism or ophthalmopathy (not recorded which).

The genes are TRBV19 and TRBJ1-2, with 8 bases that match TRBD1. Per germline, CDR1 LNHDA and CDR2 SQIVND (reference sequence). Trimming cost V 5 bases and J 4 bases; bases outside gene matches: 6. The CDR3 is 14 residues long. The CDR3 here is CASSGGQDFYGYTF. CDR3 bases: TGTGCCAGTAGTGGGGGACAGGACTTCTATGGCTACACCTTC.

The chain employs TRBV5-6 and TRBJ1-4, with D perhaps matching TRBD1 (5 bases). Germline V lookup: CDR1 SGHDT, CDR2 YYEEEE. This CDR3 comprises 18 residues. Trimming removed 1 base from V and 4 bases from J, with 20 bases in between. CDR3 nucleotides: TGTGCCAGCAGCTTGAAGGGACCTCCCGGATCCCATAATGAAAAACTGTTTTTT. Encoded protein: CASSLKGPPGSHNEKLFF.

This clonotype occurred a few times. V and J are TRBV20-1 and TRBJ1-6, with a tentative D call TRBD1 (6 bases). V dropped 1 base and J dropped 5 bases, with 18 bases sitting between them. The CDR3 length is 17 residues. CDR1 DFQATT and CDR2 SNEGSKA come from the germline V gene (reference sequence). In DNA form, the CDR3 reads TGCAGTGCTAGAGCGCGGTATGCGGGGGCACATAATTCACCCCTCCACTTT. This gives the protein CSARARYAGAHNSPLHF.

Details on this clonotype: A read error may produce the germline difference seen at one junction end. J is TRBJ1-2 and V is TRBV7-2, with D hard to call. The CDR3 is 15 residues long. CDR1 is SGHTA, CDR2 FQGNSA, per germline. The CDR3 nucleotides read TGCGCCAGCAGCGGTCCCCGGGGTGCTAACTATGGCTACACCTTC. This translates into CASSGPRGANYGYTF.

This chain links TRBV7-2 with TRBJ1-1; the D is unclear. Per the germline V gene, CDR1 is SGHTA and CDR2 is FQGNSA. Between the trimmed V and J ends, which lost 4 bases and 5 bases, there was a span of 8 bases. This CDR3 has 12 amino acids. The CDR3 region is CASSSILTEAFF. In DNA, the CDR3 is TGTGCCAGCAGCTCTATATTGACTGAAGCTTTCTTT.

The V gene is TRBV20-1, the J gene TRBJ1-6; TRBD1 aligns across 9 bases. Germline CDR1 is DFQATT and CDR2 is SNEGSKA (reference sequence). V gave up 2 bases and J gave up 5 bases; unmatched junction bases: 4. CDR3 length equals 15 residues. CDR3 sequence: CSARIQGAHNSPLHF. CDR3 DNA sequence: TGCAGTGCTAGAATACAGGGGGCCCATAATTCACCCCTCCACTTT.

This chain connects TRBV7-2 to TRBJ1-4; 7 bases are a match to TRBD1. V dropped 0 bases and J dropped 4; count of bases not matched to a gene: 5. The CDR3 consists of 16 residues. CDR1 and CDR2 from the germline V gene are SGHTA and FQGNSA. CDR3 nucleotide sequence: TGTGCCAGCAGCTTAGCTGCAGGGACAGTTAATGAAAAACTGTTTTTT. Amino acid sequence: CASSLAAGTVNEKLFF.

This clonotype appeared many times. The rearrangement uses TRBV19 and TRBJ1-6; tentatively, D is TRBD1 (5 bases). The V end lost 7 bases, the J end lost 10 bases, and 14 bases lay between the germline ends. The germline V gene has CDR1 LNHDA and CDR2 SQIVND (reference sequence). The CDR3 spans 13 residues. CDR3 residues: CASTVGSGSPLHF. CDR3 coding DNA: TGTGCCAGTACTGTCGGATCAGGGTCACCCCTCCACTTT.

This clonotype turned up a few times. The chain links TRBV7-2 to TRBJ1-5, with 7 nucleotides matching TRBD1. The CDR3 spans 16 residues. V lost 0 bases and J lost 4; bases outside the gene matches: 6. CDR1 is SGHTA and CDR2 is FQGNSA in the germline V gene. CDR3 sequence: CASSLAVRGVNQPQHF. CDR3 DNA sequence: TGTGCCAGCAGCTTAGCAGTCAGGGGGGTGAATCAGCCCCAGCATTTT. The variable domain in full, with the rest retrieved from reference TRBV7-2 and TRBJ1-5, is GAGVSQSPSNKVTEKGKDVELRCDPISGHTALYWYRQSLGQGLEFLIYFQGNSAPDKSGLPSDRFSAERTGGSVSTLTIQRTQQEDSAVYLCASSLAVRGVNQPQHFGDGTRLSIL.